One sample yielded the 10 T cell receptor beta chains listed below, sequenced in a study of T cell changes during pregnancy in multiple sclerosis. Clones were read by immunoSEQ multiplex PCR, and TCRdb kept only the in-frame ones, dropping some. Among around 50,000 clones listed, approximately 90% were seen once. The source was CD4+ T cells from peripheral blood mononuclear cells, collected after pregnancy. The receptors here all came from a female donor with multiple sclerosis, enrolled in a pregnancy study.

This sequence joins TRBV29-1 and TRBJ1-2; a possible D gene is TRBD1 (6 bases). Trimming stripped 6 bases from V and 2 bases from J, with 10 bases between. The CDR3 length is 12 residues. Germline CDR1 and CDR2: SQVTM and ANQGSEA. The CDR3 DNA is TGCAGCGTCGACACAGGGAACTATGGCTACACCTTC. The encoded protein is CSVDTGNYGYTF.

This chain connects TRBV5-5 to TRBJ1-2, with D tentatively TRBD1 (5 bases). This CDR3 comprises 15 residues. Trimming stripped 4 bases from V and 2 bases from J, with 15 bases between. The germline CDR1 and CDR2 sequences are SGHKS and YYEKEE (reference sequence). CDR3 nucleotide sequence: TGTGCCAGCAGCCCGTCAGAGCGGGACAACTATGGCTACACCTTC. Its translation is CASSPSERDNYGYTF.

In its sample, this clone was seen a few times. This rearrangement joins TRBV5-4 to TRBJ2-5, with 10 positions matching TRBD1. The V gene end was trimmed by 4 bases and the J gene end by 4 bases; junction bases not matched to a gene: 10. This CDR3 is built from 16 residues. CDR1 and CDR2 (germline): SGHNT, YYREEE (reference sequence). Here the CDR3 DNA reads TGTGCCAGCAGCAGGGACAGGGGTGACAAGGGAGAGACCCAGTACTTC. Encoded protein: CASSRDRGDKGETQYF.

CDR3 sequence reads: CASSLSGNTYNEQFF. CDR3 nucleotide sequence: TGTGCCAGCTCCCTCAGCGGCAACACCTACAATGAGCAGTTCTTC. This chain connects TRBV18 to TRBJ2-1; possible D gene TRBD2, 5 bases. V lost 6 bases and J 2 bases, leaving 14 bases between the germline ends. Germline-derived CDR1 and CDR2 are KGHSH and LQKENI. The CDR3 covers 15 residues.

The chain couples TRBV6-1 to TRBJ1-2; no definite D call. The germline V and J ends were trimmed by 8 bases and 5 bases, with 9 bases remaining between them. Looked up from germline, CDR1 is MNHNS and CDR2 is SASEGT. This CDR3 spans 11 amino acids. Here the CDR3 DNA reads TGTGCCAGCGCCTCCCAGTATGGCTACACCTTC. Its translation: CASASQYGYTF.

This clone was observed once. CDR3 amino acids: CASSLAKTGFGFTEAFF. CDR3 in DNA: TGTGCCAGCAGCTTAGCGAAGACAGGGTTCGGATTCACTGAAGCTTTCTTT. The chain is built from TRBV7-2 and TRBJ1-1, with 7 positions matching TRBD1. The CDR3 spans 17 residues. V shed 0 bases, J shed 4 bases, and the junction held 11 bases outside the gene matches. Germline loops: CDR1 SGHTA, CDR2 FQGNSA.

This clone appeared once. The chain carries TRBV18 and TRBJ1-5; D is ambiguous. The CDR3 is 14 amino acids. Germline V lookup: CDR1 KGHSH, CDR2 LQKENI. The V and J ends lost 6 bases and 10 bases respectively, with 19 bases between them. The CDR3 sequence: CASSASGSSDPQHF. In DNA form, the CDR3 reads TGTGCCAGCTCTGCCTCCGGGTCCAGTGACCCCCAGCATTTT.

The rearrangement links TRBV7-9 to TRBJ2-2; perhaps TRBD1 as D (5 bases). Germline CDR1 reads SEHNR; CDR2 reads FQNEAQ (reference sequence). This CDR3 contains 14 residues. The ends were cut back, 0 bases at V and 6 bases at J, with 8 bases in the middle. CDR3 residues: CASSLAWGSGELFF. CDR3 DNA: TGTGCCAGCAGCTTAGCCTGGGGCTCCGGGGAGCTGTTTTTT.

J is TRBJ1-3 and V is TRBV6-5; maybe TRBD1 (5 bases). Germline V gene lookup returns CDR1 MNHEY and CDR2 SVGAGI. Trimming pared 6 bases from V and 4 bases from J, leaving 13 bases between. There are 14 residues in the CDR3. DNA for the CDR3: TGTGCCAGCAGGACGGGGGTTAGGGGAAACACCATATATTTT. Protein product: CASRTGVRGNTIYF.

The CDR3 nucleotides read TGTGCCAGCAGCCTACAGGGCCGTGCGAGTTCACCCCTCCACTTT. Its translation: CASSLQGRASSPLHF. The V gene is TRBV5-6, the J gene TRBJ1-6; D perhaps matches TRBD1 (6 bases). Deletions cut 4 bases from V and 9 bases from J, with 17 bases between. The length of the CDR3 is 15 residues. Looked up from germline, CDR1 is SGHDT and CDR2 is YYEEEE.